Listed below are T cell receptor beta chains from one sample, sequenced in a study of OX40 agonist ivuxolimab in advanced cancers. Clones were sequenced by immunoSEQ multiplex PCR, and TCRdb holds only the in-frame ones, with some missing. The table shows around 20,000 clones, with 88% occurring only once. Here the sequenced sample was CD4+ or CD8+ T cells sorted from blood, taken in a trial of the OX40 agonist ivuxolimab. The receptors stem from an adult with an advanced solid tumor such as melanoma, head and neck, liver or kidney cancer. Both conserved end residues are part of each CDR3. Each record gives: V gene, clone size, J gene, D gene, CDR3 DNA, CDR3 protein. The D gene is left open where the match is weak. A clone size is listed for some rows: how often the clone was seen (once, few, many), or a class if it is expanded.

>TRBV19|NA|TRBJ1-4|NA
TGTGCCAGTAGTAAAGGATCGGGGGCAACTAATGAAAAACTGTTTTTT
CASSKGSGATNEKLFF
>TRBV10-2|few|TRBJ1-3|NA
TGCGCCAGCACTCAGAGCTCTGGAAACACCATATATTTT
CASTQSSGNTIYF
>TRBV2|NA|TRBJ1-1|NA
TGTGCCAGCACGCAGAACACTGAAGCTTTCTTT
CASTQNTEAFF
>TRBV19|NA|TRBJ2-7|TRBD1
TGTGCCAGTAGTATAGCCCTCGGACAGGGGATCTACGAGCAGTACTTC
CASSIALGQGIYEQYF
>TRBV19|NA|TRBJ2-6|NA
TGTGCCAGTAGTATGTTCTCTGGGGCCAACGTCCTGACTTTC
CASSMFSGANVLTF
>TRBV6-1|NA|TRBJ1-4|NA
TGTGCCAGCAGGGGACATGCAACTAATGAAAAACTGTTTTTT
CASRGHATNEKLFF
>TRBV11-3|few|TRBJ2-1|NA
TGTGCCAGCAGCCGAACTGGCTTCTACAATGAGCAGTTCTTC
CASSRTGFYNEQFF
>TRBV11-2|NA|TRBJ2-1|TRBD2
TGTGCCAGCAGCTTAGCAGCGGGGGGCATTTCCTACAATGAGCAGTTCTTC
CASSLAAGGISYNEQFF
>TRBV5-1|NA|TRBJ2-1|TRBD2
TGCGCCAGCAGCTTGGTATATAGCGGGAGTAGTAATGAGCAGTTCTTC
CASSLVYSGSSNEQFF
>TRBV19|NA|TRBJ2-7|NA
TGTGCCAGTAGTCCGTTCCGGGACGGTACCTACGAGCAGTACTTC
CASSPFRDGTYEQYF
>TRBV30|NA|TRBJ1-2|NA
TGTGCCTGGAGTGCTTGGGGGCCTTGGACCTATGGCTACACCTTC
CAWSAWGPWTYGYTF
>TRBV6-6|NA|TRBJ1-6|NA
TGTGCCAGCAGTTACTCGGGGGCGGTGAATTCACCCCTCCACTTT
CASSYSGAVNSPLHF
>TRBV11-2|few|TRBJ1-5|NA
TGTGCCAGCAGCTCCGGGACGGCCGGGCCCCAGCATTTT
CASSSGTAGPQHF
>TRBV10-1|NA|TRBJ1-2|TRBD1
TGCGCCAGCAGTGCCAATTCCAGGGGGCAACTTGACTACACCTTC
CASSANSRGQLDYTF
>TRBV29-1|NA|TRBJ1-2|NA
TGCAGCGTTGCCTTATCCCTGGAGGGTACTGGCTACACCTTC
CSVALSLEGTGYTF
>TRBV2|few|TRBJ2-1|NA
TGTGCCAGCAGTTACGACAATGAGCAGTTCTTC
CASSYDNEQFF
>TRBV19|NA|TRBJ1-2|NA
TGTGCCAGTAGTATAGAAGCCAGGGGATATGGCTACACCTTC
CASSIEARGYGYTF
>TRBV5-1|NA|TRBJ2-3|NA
TGCGCCAGCAGCTTGGAGGGGAGTGGCACAGATACGCAGTATTTT
CASSLEGSGTDTQYF
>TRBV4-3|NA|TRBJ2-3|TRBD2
TGCGCCAGCAGCCAACGCGGACTAGCGGGGAGCACAGATACGCAGTATTTT
CASSQRGLAGSTDTQYF
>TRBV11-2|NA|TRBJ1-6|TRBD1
TGTGCCAGCAGCTCATACCCCGGGACAGGTTTTTATAATTCACCCCTCCACTTT
CASSSYPGTGFYNSPLHF
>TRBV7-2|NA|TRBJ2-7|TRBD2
TGTGCCAGCAGCTTAGTGGCTAGCGGGGGCTACGAGCAGTACTTC
CASSLVASGGYEQYF
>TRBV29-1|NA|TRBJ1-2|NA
TGCAGCGGTGGGAGCAACGCCGCTGGCTATGGCTACACCTTC
CSGGSNAAGYGYTF
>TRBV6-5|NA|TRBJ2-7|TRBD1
TGTGTCAGCGAGGACAGGGGAACCTACGAGCAGTACTTC
CVSEDRGTYEQYF
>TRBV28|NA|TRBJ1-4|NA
TGTGCCAGCATGGATAGGTCTTCTGAAAAACTGTTTTTT
CASMDRSSEKLFF
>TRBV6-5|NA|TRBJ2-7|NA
TGTGCCAGCACCACCGGGACTCGGCACTACGAGCAGTACTTC
CASTTGTRHYEQYF
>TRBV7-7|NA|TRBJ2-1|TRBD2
TGTGCCAGCAGCCAGGGACTAGCGGGAGTAGATGAGCAGTTCTTC
CASSQGLAGVDEQFF
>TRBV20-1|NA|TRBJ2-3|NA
TGCAGCAGGGGTAGCACAGATACGCAGTATTTT
CSRGSTDTQYF
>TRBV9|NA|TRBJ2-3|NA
TGTGCCAGCAGCGGTGGACCAAGCGGGTTCAGCACAGATACGCAGTATTTT
CASSGGPSGFSTDTQYF
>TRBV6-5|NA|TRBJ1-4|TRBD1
TGTGCCAGCAGTACCGGACAGGGCCACAAACTGTTTTTT
CASSTGQGHKLFF
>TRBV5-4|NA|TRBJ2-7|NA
TGTGCCAGCAGTTCCGAGAGGGGCTACGAGCAGTACTTC
CASSSERGYEQYF
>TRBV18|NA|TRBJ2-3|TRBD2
TGTGCCAGCTCACCACGACTCCAGACTAGCGGGGATGCAGATACGCAGTATTTT
CASSPRLQTSGDADTQYF
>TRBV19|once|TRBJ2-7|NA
TGTGCCAGTAGTCCCCGACCACAGGGCGAGCAGTACTTC
CASSPRPQGEQYF
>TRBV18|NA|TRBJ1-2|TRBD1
TGTGCCAGCTCACAATCCGGGGACAGCGCTAACTATGGCTACACCTTC
CASSQSGDSANYGYTF